Included here is one T cell receptor beta chain sequence, with context. What it binds is not known. Only CD45RO-negative cells positively selected for CCR7 counted as naive CD8 cells, so terminally differentiated effector memory CD45RA+ cells were excluded. This sample stems from a study of shared clonotypes between healthy human individuals. Study-level findings and limits: Naive CD4 clonotype sharing across several donors was approximately 5%.

Assay used: immunoSEQ multiplex PCR; TCRdb lists only in-frame clones, some missing. This table holds around 610,000 clones, around 96% found once. The V end was cut by 3 bases, the J end by 3 bases, with 14 bases between. The CDR3 has 15 amino acids. CDR1 and CDR2 (germline): SEHNR, FQNEAQ (reference sequence). V gene TRBV7-9 combines with J gene TRBJ2-5, with D perhaps TRBD2 (6 bases). Sequencing was performed on naive CD8+ T cells sorted from blood. This clonotype was obtained from a woman aged 30 to 39 in good health. The CDR3 sequence: CASSLYMGGEETQYF. For the CDR3, the DNA is TGTGCCAGCAGCTTGTACATGGGCGGGGAAGAGACCCAGTACTTC.